This T cell receptor beta chain was documented in a study of T cells in Graves' hyperthyroidism and ophthalmopathy. Overall study: At the time of initial diagnosis and before any treatment, peripheral blood was collected. Whole-study results and caveats: Most expanded thyroid clonotypes above 0.001 also appeared in blood. From stable hyperthyroidism, ophthalmopathy was set apart by a 13 V-J model.

Germline V gene data show CDR1 as DFQATT and CDR2 as SNEGSKA (reference sequence). Unmatched junction bases numbered 1, after V lost 6 bases and J lost 4 bases. The CDR3 sequence is 12 residues long. Amplified TCR beta CDR3 regions derived from RNA transcripts. Carried out on the TCR CDR3, a first-round RT-PCR used the HTBI primer set. MiXCR, applied by TCRdb to the multiplex PCR reads, yields one record per CDR3 protein. The repertoire has hundreds of thousands of distinct CDR3 sequences, about 16% of them found once; the top ten carry about 45%. This clonotype has a count of ten or more. The antigen remains unidentified. Aged 18 to 65, the patients had hyperthyroidism that was newly diagnosed and had lasted under 2 months.

This clonotype was obtained from a man in his forties with Graves' hyperthyroidism. The rearrangement uses TRBV20-1 and TRBJ1-5; 9 nucleotides match TRBD1. The sequenced sample consisted of blood. Written as DNA, the CDR3 is TGCAGTGCCGGACAGGGGAATCAGCCCCAGCATTTT. Protein product: CSAGQGNQPQHF.